This is a list of T cell receptor beta chains from one sample in a study of cytomegalovirus exposure and HLA in healthy donors. TCRdb keeps only in-frame clones here, not all; method: immunoSEQ multiplex PCR. The sample contains 90,000 to 120,000 clones, 77% of which appear only once. The specimen sequenced was PBMCs. All receptors derive from a male donor in good health and CMV-seronegative. Each CDR3 is given with its conserved first and last residue. D genes are given only for firm matches. Only part of the rows carry a size: once, few, many, or a class if the clone is expanded.

clone_size d_call j_call v_call cdr3_aa cdr3_nt
NA TRBD1 TRBJ1-1 TRBV18 CASSPSGTGVNTEAFF TGTGCCAGCTCACCCTCCGGGACAGGGGTGAACACTGAAGCTTTCTTT
few NA TRBJ2-1 TRBV5-1 CASSLGPLDEQFF TGCGCCAGCAGCTTGGGCCCGTTAGATGAGCAGTTCTTC
NA NA TRBJ2-2 TRBV18 CASSQILATPGELFF TGTGCCAGCTCACAGATACTAGCCACACCCGGGGAGCTGTTTTTT
NA TRBD2 TRBJ2-1 TRBV18 CASSPGLAGVNEQFF TGTGCCAGCTCACCAGGACTAGCGGGAGTCAATGAGCAGTTCTTC
NA NA TRBJ2-7 TRBV27 CASSLWASYEQYF TGTGCCAGCAGTTTATGGGCCTCCTACGAGCAGTACTTC
NA NA TRBJ1-4 TRBV6-6 CASCRLSGVTNEKLFF TGTGCCAGCTGCCGATTGTCGGGAGTTACGAATGAAAAACTGTTTTTT
NA NA TRBJ1-1 TRBV7-9 CASSLGGEAFF TGTGCCAGCAGCTTGGGGGGGGAAGCTTTCTTT
NA NA TRBJ1-1 TRBV7-8 CATKMAGVSNTEAFF TGTGCCACCAAGATGGCAGGGGTTTCGAACACTGAAGCTTTCTTT
NA NA TRBJ1-4 TRBV18 CASSRSGGGGEKLFF TGTGCCAGCTCACGGAGTGGGGGCGGAGGTGAAAAACTGTTTTTT
NA NA TRBJ2-3 TRBV10-3 CAISPRGTDTQYF TGTGCCATCAGCCCCAGGGGAACAGATACGCAGTATTTT
NA TRBD2 TRBJ2-7 TRBV2 CASRTSGSRTYEQYF TGTGCCAGCCGGACTAGCGGGAGCAGGACCTACGAGCAGTACTTC
few TRBD2 TRBJ2-7 TRBV6-5 CASSYLTSGSPYEQYF TGTGCCAGCAGTTACCTGACTAGCGGGAGCCCCTACGAGCAGTACTTC
NA TRBD2 TRBJ2-6 TRBV19 CASRGGDALGANVLTF TGTGCCAGTCGGGGGGGTGACGCGCTTGGGGCCAACGTCCTGACTTTC
once TRBD1 TRBJ2-7 TRBV5-1 CASSLTPGQAYEQYF TGCGCCAGCAGCCTTACGCCGGGACAGGCCTACGAGCAGTACTTC
few TRBD2 TRBJ2-5 TRBV23-1 CASGVFSGREETQYF TGCGCCAGCGGGGTTTTTAGCGGGAGGGAAGAGACCCAGTACTTC
NA TRBD2 TRBJ2-2 TRBV7-9 CASIGGDSNTGELFF TGTGCCAGCATCGGGGGGGATTCGAACACCGGGGAGCTGTTTTTT
NA TRBD2 TRBJ2-4 TRBV18 CASSTLSGVATGVENIQYF TGTGCCAGCTCGACACTAAGCGGGGTAGCGACGGGAGTCGAAAACATTCAGTACTTC
few NA TRBJ2-2 TRBV2 CASSVDSNTGELFF TGTGCCAGCAGTGTAGATTCGAACACCGGGGAGCTGTTTTTT
NA NA TRBJ1-4 TRBV2 CASSEIRQQKLFF TGTGCCAGCAGTGAAATTAGACAGCAAAAACTGTTTTTT
NA TRBD1 TRBJ2-7 TRBV5-1 CASSLRDRGYEQYF TGCGCCAGCAGCTTGCGGGACAGGGGATACGAGCAGTACTTC
few NA TRBJ1-6 TRBV4-1 CASSQVPGVGSPLHF TGCGCCAGCAGCCAAGTCCCAGGGGTTGGCTCACCCCTCCACTTT
NA TRBD1 TRBJ1-2 TRBV9 CASSVRQGANVDGYTF TGTGCCAGCAGCGTCCGACAGGGGGCGAATGTCGATGGCTACACCTTC
NA TRBD2 TRBJ2-1 TRBV30 CAWSVGTSGRRSEQFF TGTGCCTGGAGTGTAGGCACTAGCGGGAGACGGAGTGAGCAGTTCTTC